The next 32 T cell receptor beta chains were all read from a single sample in a study of blood T cell repertoires in COVID-19. Generated by immunoSEQ multiplex PCR, the TCRdb table keeps only in-frame clones and is missing some. The sample has around 470,000 clones, roughly 88% seen once. The sequenced sample consisted of PBMCs or T cells enriched from blood (not recorded which). These receptors came from a man aged 18 to 29 who had recovered from COVID-19.

A single count supports this clone. CDR3: CASSSGRGRWETQYF. DNA of the CDR3: TGTGCCAGCTCCTCCGGCAGGGGACGATGGGAGACCCAGTACTTC. This rearrangement joins TRBV27 to TRBJ2-5, with D maybe TRBD1 (6 bases). Per the germline V gene, CDR1 is MNHEY and CDR2 is SMNVEV (reference sequence). The V and J ends lost 8 bases and 5 bases respectively, with 21 bases between them. The CDR3 sequence is 15 residues long.

In nucleotides, the CDR3 is TGTGCCAGTAGTCAGGACAGGGGTTTATCACCCCTCCACTTT. Translating gives CASSQDRGLSPLHF. The rearrangement uses TRBV19 and TRBJ1-6, with TRBD1 matching 9 bases. Germline assignment: CDR1 LNHDA and CDR2 SQIVND (reference sequence). The length of the CDR3 is 14 residues. With 5 bases clipped from V and 10 bases from J, the junction kept 6 bases outside the gene matches.

This clone was seen a single time. V and J are TRBV25-1 and TRBJ2-1, with 9 bases matching TRBD2. V dropped 7 bases and J dropped 7; count of bases not matched to a gene: 8. CDR1 MGHDK and CDR2 SYGVNS come from the germline V gene. This CDR3 is 14 amino acids long. CDR3 bases: TGTGCCAGCAACGGCGGGAGGGCTGGGAATGAGCAGTTCTTC. Protein sequence: CASNGGRAGNEQFF.

This clone was detected only once. This chain links TRBV5-5 with TRBJ1-6; the match to TRBD1 covers 9 bases. V shed 7 bases, J shed 11 bases, and the junction held 13 bases outside the gene matches. The CDR3 spans 15 residues. From germline, CDR1 is SGHKS and CDR2 YYEKEE (reference sequence). The chain's CDR3 is CASHGPGQGFPPLHF. The CDR3 nucleotides read TGTGCCAGCCATGGACCGGGACAGGGTTTTCCACCCCTCCACTTT.

V is TRBV30 and J is TRBJ1-5; TRBD1 agrees at 7 bases. The ends lost 3 bases at V and 2 bases at J; junction bases unmatched: 13. The CDR3 extends over 17 amino acids. Per the germline V gene, CDR1 is GTSNPN and CDR2 is SVGIG (reference sequence). The CDR3: CAWSRGRGSRGNQPQHF. The CDR3 DNA reads TGTGCCTGGAGCCGGGGCAGGGGGTCACGCGGCAATCAGCCCCAGCATTTT.

The chain couples TRBV5-5 to TRBJ2-7; 8 bases fit TRBD1. The V gene end was trimmed by 4 bases and the J gene end by 2 bases; junction bases not matched to a gene: 11. The CDR3 runs to 16 residues. The V gene's germline CDR1 is SGHKS and CDR2 YYEKEE (reference sequence). The CDR3 DNA follows: TGTGCCAGCAGCGGCGGGACAGGCCGGTTAACCTACGAGCAGTACTTC. Translated: CASSGGTGRLTYEQYF.

The chain carries TRBV3-1 (or the pseudogene TRBV3-2) and TRBJ2-7, with D perhaps TRBD1 (7 bases). The germline V and J ends were trimmed by 2 bases and 3 bases, with 11 bases remaining between them. The CDR3 is made up of 14 amino acids. Germline V CDR1 and CDR2: LGHDT, YNNKEL (reference sequence). CDR3 sequence (DNA): TGTGCCAGCAGCCAATCAGGGGGGAACTACGAGCAGTACTTC. It encodes CASSQSGGNYEQYF.

The V and J genes are TRBV3-1 (or the pseudogene TRBV3-2) and TRBJ2-2; D not resolved. This CDR3 spans 15 amino acids. Germline V gives CDR1 LGHDT, CDR2 YNNKEL (reference sequence). The V end was cut by 4 bases, the J end by 1 base, with 10 bases between. The chain's CDR3 is CASSPSRRNTGELFF. The CDR3 DNA reads TGTGCCAGCAGCCCCTCCCGTCGGAACACCGGGGAGCTGTTTTTT.

The V and J genes are TRBV18 and TRBJ1-1; maybe TRBD1 (5 bases). The V and J ends lost 5 bases and 5 bases respectively, with 15 bases between them. This CDR3 comprises 14 residues. Germline values: CDR1 KGHSH, CDR2 LQKENI. The CDR3 here is CASSVQGLGTEAFF. DNA for the CDR3: TGTGCCAGCTCAGTGCAGGGTCTGGGGACTGAAGCTTTCTTT.

The chain couples TRBV6-1 to TRBJ1-1; D is unclear. CDR1 is MNHNS and CDR2 is SASEGT in the germline V gene. V lost 0 bases and J 10 bases, leaving 12 bases between the germline ends. The CDR3 runs 13 residues. The CDR3 DNA reads TGTGCCAGCAGTGAAGCTGCTGCCCTAGGAGCTTTCTTT. Residues: CASSEAAALGAFF.

This chain uses TRBV6-1 with TRBJ1-3, with unresolved D. Germline lookup yields CDR1 MNHNS and CDR2 SASEGT. The CDR3 sequence is 15 residues long. Trimming cost V 2 bases and J 0 bases, with 8 bases left between them. CDR3 region: CASSERRYSGNTIYF. CDR3 DNA: TGTGCCAGCAGTGAAAGGCGGTACTCTGGAAACACCATATATTTT.

The chain employs TRBV18 and TRBJ1-1; 8 bases are shared with TRBD1. CDR3 size: 17 residues. The junction had 12 bases not matched to a gene; V was cut back by 4 bases and J by 2 bases. In germline, CDR1 is KGHSH, CDR2 LQKENI. The CDR3 is CASSLLSTGTGNTEAFF. Here the CDR3 DNA reads TGTGCCAGCTCACTATTGTCGACCGGGACAGGTAACACTGAAGCTTTCTTT. The whole variable domain, remainder taken from reference TRBV18 and TRBJ1-1, is NAGVMQNPRHLVRRRGQEARLRCSPMKGHSHVYWYRQLPEEGLKFMVYLQKENIIDESGMPKERFSAEFPKEGPSILRIQQVVRGDSAAYFCASSLLSTGTGNTEAFFGQGTRLTVV.

The chain recombines TRBV5-1 with TRBJ2-2; 7 positions agree with TRBD1. The CDR3 length is 16 residues. CDR1 SGHRS and CDR2 YFSETQ come from the germline V gene. V was pared by 2 bases and J by 2 bases, with 6 bases of the junction left unmatched. CDR3 residues: CASSFESGGNTGELFF. CDR3 coding DNA: TGCGCCAGCAGCTTCGAGTCAGGGGGTAACACCGGGGAGCTGTTTTTT.

This clone was recorded once. J is TRBJ2-7 and V is TRBV29-1, with D possibly TRBD2 on 5 matching bases. The CDR3 has 13 amino acids. Per the germline V gene, CDR1 is SQVTM and CDR2 is ANQGSEA. The germline V and J ends were trimmed by 6 bases and 5 bases, with 17 bases remaining between them. CDR3 in DNA: TGCAGCGTACTTAATGCTGGAGGCAACGAGCAGTACTTC. Its protein is CSVLNAGGNEQYF.

The rearrangement links TRBV7-2 to TRBJ1-3; D not certain. Per germline, CDR1 SGHTA and CDR2 FQGNSA. V gave up 0 bases and J gave up 0 bases, with 12 bases separating them. The CDR3 is 17 amino acids. The CDR3 is CASSLAPRWASGNTIYF. CDR3 DNA sequence: TGTGCCAGCAGCTTAGCCCCACGATGGGCCTCTGGAAACACCATATATTTT.

This clone was seen only once. This rearrangement joins TRBV30 to TRBJ1-3; D is uncertain. The germline V gene has CDR1 GTSNPN and CDR2 SVGIG (reference sequence). V was pared by 3 bases and J by 1 base, with 7 bases between. The CDR3 extends over 13 amino acids. In DNA form, the CDR3 reads TGTGCCTGGAGCGTAGAGTCTGGAAACACCATATATTTT. The encoded protein is CAWSVESGNTIYF.

This clone showed up just a few times. J is TRBJ1-1 and V is TRBV9, with 7 nucleotides matching TRBD1. CDR1 and CDR2 (germline): SGDLS, YYNGEE. This CDR3 has 14 residues. With V trimmed by 0 bases and J by 4 bases, 3 bases remained unmatched. The CDR3 DNA follows: TGTGCCAGCAGCGTAGGACAGGGATTCACTGAAGCTTTCTTT. Translation: CASSVGQGFTEAFF.

The count of this clone is one. This rearrangement joins TRBV9 to TRBJ1-1; tentative D call: TRBD1 (5 bases). The CDR3 covers 15 residues. Deletions cut 0 bases from V and 2 bases from J, with 11 bases between. Germline CDR1 reads SGDLS; CDR2 reads YYNGEE. The chain's CDR3 is CASSVVGGPNTEAFF. CDR3 sequence (DNA): TGTGCCAGCAGCGTAGTCGGGGGACCTAACACTGAAGCTTTCTTT.

The chain has TRBV19 and TRBJ1-1; D is unresolved. V lost 5 bases, J lost 6 bases, and 10 bases lay in between. Looked up from germline, CDR1 is LNHDA and CDR2 is SQIVND (reference sequence). There are 12 residues in the CDR3. CDR3 nucleotide sequence: TGTGCCAGTAGTGCGGCGGTCCCTGAAGCTTTCTTT. It translates to CASSAAVPEAFF.

Remarks on this clone: No DNA is shown, since the ends of the CDR3 on it are uncertain; the CDR3 is the one TCRdb lists. The chain joins TRBV27 to TRBJ1-6. Germline CDR1 is MNHEY and CDR2 is SMNVEV (reference sequence). With termini counted, the CDR3 has 14 amino acids. The CDR3 is CASSSSSLISPLHF.

The chain has TRBV7-9 and TRBJ1-1, with TRBD1 matching 9 bases. Trimming removed 5 bases from V and 8 bases from J; junction bases left unmatched: 9. CDR1 and CDR2 from the germline V gene are SEHNR and FQNEAQ (reference sequence). CDR3 length: 14 amino acids. The CDR3: CASSSRDRVYEAFF. CDR3 DNA: TGTGCCAGCAGCAGCCGGGACAGGGTTTACGAAGCTTTCTTT.

The V gene is TRBV27, the J gene TRBJ1-4; tentatively, D is TRBD1 (5 bases). This CDR3 comprises 14 residues. Trimming cost V 3 bases and J 7 bases, with 12 bases left between them. CDR1 is MNHEY and CDR2 is SMNVEV in the germline V gene (reference sequence). Written as DNA, the CDR3 is TGTGCCAGCAGTTTCGGGGGACGGGGTGAAAAACTGTTTTTT. Translated, it gives CASSFGGRGEKLFF.

CDR3 residues: CASSFISGTNNEQFF. The CDR3 nucleotides read TGTGCCAGCAGTTTCATCTCCGGGACTAACAATGAGCAGTTCTTC. The J gene is TRBJ2-1, the V gene TRBV28; 7 bases are a match to TRBD2. There are 15 residues in the CDR3. The germline V gene encodes CDR1 MDHEN and CDR2 SYDVKM. Unmatched junction bases numbered 7, after V lost 3 bases and J lost 5 bases.

The chain recombines TRBV10-3 with TRBJ1-3; the D is unclear. Per the germline V gene, CDR1 is ENHRY and CDR2 is SYGVKD. This CDR3 comprises 13 residues. V lost 6 bases and J lost 4, with 10 bases in between. Here the CDR3 reads CAISRISGNTIYF. The CDR3 DNA is TGTGCCATCAGCAGGATCTCAGGAAACACCATATATTTT.

The J gene is TRBJ2-5, the V gene TRBV5-6, with D unclear. Germline loops: CDR1 SGHDT, CDR2 YYEEEE. With 2 bases removed from V and 7 bases from J, the gap between germline ends came to 15 bases. The length of the CDR3 is 14 residues. In DNA, the CDR3 is TGTGCCAGCAGCTTTCGTGTGAGCTTGCCGACCCAGTACTTC. Translation gives CASSFRVSLPTQYF.

The chain is built from TRBV10-3 and TRBJ1-6, with D maybe TRBD1 (5 bases). V was trimmed by 6 bases and J by 5 bases, leaving 11 bases between them. Germline assignment: CDR1 ENHRY and CDR2 SYGVKD. This CDR3 contains 14 residues. In DNA, the CDR3 is TGTGCCATCAGAAAGACAGAAGATAATTCACCCCTCCACTTT. Protein: CAIRKTEDNSPLHF.

The CDR3 reads CASLRWGQTEAFF. The CDR3 DNA reads as TGTGCCAGTCTGAGGTGGGGGCAGACTGAAGCTTTCTTT. The chain employs TRBV19 and TRBJ1-1; weak D call: TRBD1 (6 bases). Germline V lookup: CDR1 LNHDA, CDR2 SQIVND (reference sequence). V was pared by 8 bases and J by 5 bases, with 15 bases between. The CDR3 covers 13 residues.

In DNA, the CDR3 is TGTGCCAGCAGCTTGGTTCCGGCAGGGGATTACCAGCCCCAGCATTTT. Translation gives CASSLVPAGDYQPQHF. V and J are TRBV5-5 and TRBJ1-5; possible D gene TRBD1, 6 bases. CDR1 and CDR2 (germline): SGHKS, YYEKEE (reference sequence). Deletions cut 0 bases from V and 7 bases from J, with 17 bases between. CDR3 length: 16 amino acids. Full variable domain (remainder filled in from reference TRBV5-5 and TRBJ1-5): DAGVTQSPTHLIKTRGQQVTLRCSPISGHKSVSWYQQVLGQGPQFIFQYYEKEERGRGNFPDRFSARQFPNYSSELNVNALLLGDSALYLCASSLVPAGDYQPQHFGDGTRLSIL.

The genes are TRBV7-9 and TRBJ1-1; a weak D match, TRBD1 (5 bases). Germline V CDR1 and CDR2: SEHNR, FQNEAQ (reference sequence). The ends were cut back, 6 bases at V and 4 bases at J, with 12 bases in the middle. The CDR3 runs 13 residues. For the CDR3, the DNA is TGTGCCAGCAGAGGGGATATGACCACTGAAGCTTTCTTT. As protein: CASRGDMTTEAFF.

This clone was detected only once. The chain has TRBV3-1 (or the pseudogene TRBV3-2) and TRBJ2-3, with 7 positions matching TRBD2. CDR3 length equals 17 residues. CDR1 is LGHDT, CDR2 YNNKEL, per germline (reference sequence). The trim removed 1 base at V and 3 bases at J, leaving 10 bases unmatched. The CDR3 nucleotides read TGTGCCAGCAGCCAAGGTCTAGCTGGAGCGGGAACAGATACGCAGTATTTT. This codes for CASSQGLAGAGTDTQYF.

This clone has more than one count but fewer than ten. The chain couples TRBV5-1 to TRBJ1-2; tentative D call: TRBD1 (5 bases). The germline V and J ends were trimmed by 7 bases and 4 bases, with 17 bases remaining between them. Germline V lookup: CDR1 SGHRS, CDR2 YFSETQ. CDR3 length: 14 amino acids. DNA of the CDR3: TGCGCCAGCTCTGTAACTCAGGGAACCTATGGCTACACCTTC. Translated, it gives CASSVTQGTYGYTF.

For this clone: The same CDR3 can be traced to other DNA sequences in this sample. V is TRBV3-1 (or the pseudogene TRBV3-2) and J is TRBJ1-2; tentative D call: TRBD1 (5 bases). V was shortened by 4 bases and J by 2 bases, with 8 bases between the two germline ends. The CDR3 covers 13 residues. Germline CDR1 is LGHDT and CDR2 is YNNKEL (reference sequence). The CDR3 bases are TGTGCCAGCAGCCCACAGGAAAACTATGGCTACACCTTC. Translation gives CASSPQENYGYTF.